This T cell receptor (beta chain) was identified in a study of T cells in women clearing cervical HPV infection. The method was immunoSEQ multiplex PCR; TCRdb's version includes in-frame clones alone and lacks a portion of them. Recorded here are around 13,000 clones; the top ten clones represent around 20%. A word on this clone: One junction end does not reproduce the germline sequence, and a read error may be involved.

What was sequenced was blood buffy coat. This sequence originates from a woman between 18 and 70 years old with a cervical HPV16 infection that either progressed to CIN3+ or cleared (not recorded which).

The CDR3 loop reads CPSSLDSDNEQFF. The sequenced part of the CDR3 DNA is TGTCCCAGCTCACTCGACAGCGACAATGAG. The chain joins TRBV18 to TRBJ2-1; D might be TRBD1 (5 bases). The sequence runs out 3 residues before the end of the CDR3; the remainder is reconstructed from the germline J gene. Looked up from germline, CDR1 is KGHSH and CDR2 is LQKENI. There are 13 residues in the CDR3. The variable domain in full, completed from reference TRBV18 and TRBJ2-1, reads NAGVMQNPRHLVRRRGQEARLRCSPMKGHSHVYWYRQLPEEGLKFMVYLQKENIIDESGMPKERFSAEFPKEGPSILRIQQVVRGDSAAYFCPSSLDSDNEQFFGPGTRLTVL.